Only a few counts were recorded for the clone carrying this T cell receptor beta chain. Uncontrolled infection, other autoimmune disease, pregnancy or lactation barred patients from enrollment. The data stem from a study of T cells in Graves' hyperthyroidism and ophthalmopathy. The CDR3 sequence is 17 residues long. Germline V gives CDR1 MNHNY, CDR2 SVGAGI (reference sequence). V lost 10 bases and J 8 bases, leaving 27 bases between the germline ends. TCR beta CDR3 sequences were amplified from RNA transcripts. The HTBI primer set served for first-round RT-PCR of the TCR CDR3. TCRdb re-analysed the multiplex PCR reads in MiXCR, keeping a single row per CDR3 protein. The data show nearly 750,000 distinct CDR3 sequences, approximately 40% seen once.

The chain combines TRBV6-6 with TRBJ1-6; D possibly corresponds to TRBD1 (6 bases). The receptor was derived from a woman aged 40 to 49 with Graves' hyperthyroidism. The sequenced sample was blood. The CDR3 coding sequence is TGTGCCATTACGGGACGGGGGCCCCCACTCGGCGATTCACCCCTCCACTTT. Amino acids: CAITGRGPPLGDSPLHF.